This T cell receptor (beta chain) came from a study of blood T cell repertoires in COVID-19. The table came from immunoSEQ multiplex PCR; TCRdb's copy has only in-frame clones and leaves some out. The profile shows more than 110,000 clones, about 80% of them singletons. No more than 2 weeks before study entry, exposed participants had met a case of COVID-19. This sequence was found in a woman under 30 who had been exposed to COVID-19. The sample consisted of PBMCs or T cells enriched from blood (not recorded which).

The CDR3 spells CASSYGAGSSYEQYF. The CDR3 DNA sequence: TGTGCCAGCAGTTACGGGGCGGGAAGCTCCTACGAGCAGTACTTC. The genes are TRBV6-5 and TRBJ2-7; a weak D match, TRBD2 (6 bases). The V end lost 2 bases, the J end lost 0 bases, and 11 bases lay between the germline ends. Germline loops: CDR1 MNHEY, CDR2 SVGAGI. The CDR3 totals 15 residues.